This TCR beta chain was identified during a study of blood T cell repertoires in COVID-19. Looking at the study overall: There were acute and convalescent COVID-19 samples, and they came from the United States, Italy and Spain. Sources were T cells, B-cell-depleted T cells, or PBMCs; the material itself was cDNA or gDNA.

How the authors handled the data: Reference gene primer amplification gave nucleated cell count estimates. The assay was immunoSEQ multiplex PCR, and TCRdb's table has in-frame clones only and misses some. V and J calls and clone size are given by that table; D and trimming were obtained from the DNA. There are about 120,000 clones in the sample; 85% occur only once, and around 9.9% lies in the top ten. With V trimmed by 3 bases and J by 2 bases, 16 bases remained unmatched. This CDR3 contains 18 residues. The V gene's germline CDR1 is LNHDA and CDR2 SQIVND (reference sequence). Specimen: peripheral blood. The TCR was taken from a man older than 75 with acute or convalescent COVID-19. This rearrangement joins TRBV19 to TRBJ2-7, with 7 bases identical to TRBD2. The CDR3 reads CASSMASGGRTTPYEQYF. The CDR3 nucleotides are TGTGCCAGTAGTATGGCCTCGGGAGGCAGGACGACGCCCTACGAGCAGTACTTC.